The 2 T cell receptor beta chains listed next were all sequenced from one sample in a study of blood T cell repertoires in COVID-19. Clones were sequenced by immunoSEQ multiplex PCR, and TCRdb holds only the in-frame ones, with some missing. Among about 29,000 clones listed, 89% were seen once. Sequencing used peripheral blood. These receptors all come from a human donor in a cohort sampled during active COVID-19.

The CDR3 spells CASSERQGADTQYF. For the CDR3, the DNA is TGTGCCAGCAGTGAACGACAGGGGGCAGATACGCAGTATTTT. The genes are TRBV6-4 and TRBJ2-3; TRBD1 aligns across 9 bases. The V segment lost 3 bases and the J segment 4 bases; nucleotides outside the gene matches: 2. The CDR3 spans 14 residues. CDR1 and CDR2 from the germline V gene are MRHNA and SNTAGT.

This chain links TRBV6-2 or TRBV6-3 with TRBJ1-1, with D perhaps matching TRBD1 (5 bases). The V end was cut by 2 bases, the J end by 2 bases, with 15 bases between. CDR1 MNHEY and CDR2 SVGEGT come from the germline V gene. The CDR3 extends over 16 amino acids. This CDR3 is CASSYPRTPPNTEAFF. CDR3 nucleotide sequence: TGTGCCAGCAGTTACCCCCGGACACCACCAAACACTGAAGCTTTCTTT.